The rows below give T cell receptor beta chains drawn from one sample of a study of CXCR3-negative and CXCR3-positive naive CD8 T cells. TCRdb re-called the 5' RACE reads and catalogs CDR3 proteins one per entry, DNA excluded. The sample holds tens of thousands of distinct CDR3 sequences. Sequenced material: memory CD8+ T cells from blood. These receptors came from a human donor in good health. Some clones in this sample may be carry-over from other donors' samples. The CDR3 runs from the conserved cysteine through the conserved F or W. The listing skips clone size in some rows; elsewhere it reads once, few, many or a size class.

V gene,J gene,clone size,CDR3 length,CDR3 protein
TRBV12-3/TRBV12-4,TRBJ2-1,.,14,CASSFSGPPAEQFF
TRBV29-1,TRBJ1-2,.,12,CSVGSEYYGYTF
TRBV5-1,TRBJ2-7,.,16,CASSLEDFTDSYEQYF
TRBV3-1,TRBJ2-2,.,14,CASSSGSNTGELFF
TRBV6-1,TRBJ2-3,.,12,CASSETTDTQYF
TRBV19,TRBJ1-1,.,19,CASSIDYSTLGTAGTEAFF
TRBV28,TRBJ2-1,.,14,CASDAGDSYNEQFF
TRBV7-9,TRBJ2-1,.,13,CASSLPASDEQFF
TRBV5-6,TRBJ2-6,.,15,CASSLAGSGANVLTF
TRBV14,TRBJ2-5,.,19,CASSRRKEVGETRRETQYF
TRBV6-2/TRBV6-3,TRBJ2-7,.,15,CASSYSTGATEKQYF
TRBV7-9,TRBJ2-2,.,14,CASSSDSQVMELFF
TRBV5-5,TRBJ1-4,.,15,CASSLAGAANEKLFF
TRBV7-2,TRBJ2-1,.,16,CASSLVASGKGGEQFF
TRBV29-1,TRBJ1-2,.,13,CSVLGQGDYGYTF
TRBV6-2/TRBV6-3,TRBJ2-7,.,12,CASSTGPQEQYF
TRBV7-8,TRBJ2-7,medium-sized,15,CASRLQGAVNYEQYF
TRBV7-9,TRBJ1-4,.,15,CASSLIGGRREKLFF
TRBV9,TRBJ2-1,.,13,CASSGQGDNEQFF
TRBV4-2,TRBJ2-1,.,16,CASSPGTSGGANEQFF
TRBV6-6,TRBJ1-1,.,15,CASTLSGAPNTEAFF
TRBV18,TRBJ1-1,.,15,CASSPPGQTNTEAFF
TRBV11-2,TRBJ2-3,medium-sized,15,CASSLDFGFADTQYF
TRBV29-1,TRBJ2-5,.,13,CSVDWSEQETQYF
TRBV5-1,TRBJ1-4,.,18,CASSQVPGPGTSNEKLFF
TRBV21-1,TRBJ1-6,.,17,CASGKSDAGLPNSPLHF
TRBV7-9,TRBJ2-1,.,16,CASSSTKHTTYNEQFF
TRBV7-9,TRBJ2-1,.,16,CASSLRGHQGYNEQFF
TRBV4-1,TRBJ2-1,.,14,CASSQMVHREEQFF
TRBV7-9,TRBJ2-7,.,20,CASSLVSWTSGSIGPGEQYF
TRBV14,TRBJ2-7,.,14,CASSHWTGAYEQYF
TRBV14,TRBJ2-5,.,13,CASSRTLEETQYF
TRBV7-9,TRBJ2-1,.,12,CASSPGGNEQFF
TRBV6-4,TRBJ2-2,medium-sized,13,CASSHGDTGELFF
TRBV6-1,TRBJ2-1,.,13,CASSETEYNEQFF
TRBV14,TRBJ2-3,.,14,CASSQEDGTDTQYF
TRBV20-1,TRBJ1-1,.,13,CSARDRGRLEAFF
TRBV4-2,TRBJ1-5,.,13,CASSLGENQPQHF
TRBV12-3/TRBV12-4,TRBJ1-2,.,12,CASGQGAGGYTF
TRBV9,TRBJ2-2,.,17,CASSVDLADLNTGELFF
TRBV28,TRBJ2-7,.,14,CASSLQEPPYEQYF